This entry describes one T cell receptor beta chain. Using immunoSEQ multiplex PCR, the repertoire was profiled, and TCRdb retains in-frame clones only, with some absent. The sample holds approximately 14,000 clones, roughly 63% seen once. This entry is derived from a study of CD4+ T cells in melanoma. V shed 4 bases and J shed 6 bases, with 12 bases lying between them. Looked up from germline, CDR1 is KGHSH and CDR2 is LQKENI. This CDR3 has 14 amino acids. What was sequenced was cells from a culture (not recorded whether cultured in vitro). The receptor comes from a human donor with melanoma. V is TRBV18 and J is TRBJ2-2; TRBD1 is a possible D gene (6 bases). In nucleotides, the CDR3 is TGTGCCAGCTCACTCCCAGGGGCCCCCGGGGAGCTGTTTTTT. Its translation is CASSLPGAPGELFF.